This TCR beta chain is from a study of control samples from healthy donors and cancer patients. The CDR3 is made up of 17 amino acids. V was trimmed by 2 bases and J by 5 bases, leaving 17 bases between them. Germline V gene sequence: CDR1 SGHDT, CDR2 YYEEEE. Method: immunoSEQ multiplex PCR; TCRdb's copy keeps in-frame clones and lacks some. Here the sample spans some 70,000 clones, roughly 80% being singletons. The chain uses TRBV5-6 and TRBJ1-6; D ambiguous. Sequencing used PBMCs. The origin of this receptor is a woman between 50 and 59 years old with lung cancer. For the CDR3, the DNA is TGTGCCAGCAGCTTACCTCCTCACAGCCTAAATAATTCACCCCTCCACTTT. Translating gives CASSLPPHSLNNSPLHF.